Listed below are T cell receptor beta chains from one sample, sequenced in a study of Ad26.COV2.S vaccination and SARS-CoV-2 variants. Sequencing used immunoSEQ multiplex PCR; TCRdb keeps in-frame clones, though not all of them. Of more than 300,000 clones listed, about 86% were seen once; the top ten hold more than 1.5%. The specimen was peripheral blood, collected in a trial of Ad26.COV2.S vaccine versus placebo. The origin of the receptors is a person between 18 and 65 years old who received the Ad26.COV2.S COVID-19 vaccine or a placebo. CDR3s include the opening cysteine and the closing phenylalanine or tryptophan. The D gene is left open where the match is weak. Only part of the rows carry a size: once, few, many, or a class if the clone is expanded.

clone size: -; J gene: TRBJ1-1; D gene: -; V gene: TRBV7-2; CDR3 protein: CASNLRRGNTEAFF; CDR3 DNA: TGTGCCAGCAACCTAAGAAGGGGGAACACTGAAGCTTTCTTT
clone size: -; J gene: TRBJ1-1; D gene: -; V gene: TRBV12-5; CDR3 protein: CASGLGYTEAFF; CDR3 DNA: TGTGCTAGTGGTTTGGGGTACACTGAAGCTTTCTTT
clone size: -; J gene: TRBJ2-2; D gene: -; V gene: TRBV15; CDR3 protein: CATSRDMWPGELFF; CDR3 DNA: TGTGCCACCAGCAGGGACATGTGGCCCGGGGAGCTGTTTTTT
clone size: many; J gene: TRBJ1-4; D gene: TRBD1; V gene: TRBV6-2/TRBV6-3; CDR3 protein: CASSPTGGVYEKLFF; CDR3 DNA: TGTGCCAGCAGTCCAACAGGGGGGGTGTATGAAAAACTGTTTTTT
clone size: -; J gene: TRBJ1-1; D gene: -; V gene: TRBV10-1; CDR3 protein: CASSSGKNTEAFF; CDR3 DNA: TGCGCCAGCAGCTCCGGGAAGAACACTGAAGCTTTCTTT
clone size: -; J gene: TRBJ2-6; D gene: -; V gene: TRBV19; CDR3 protein: CASSTPRGYGKGANVLTF; CDR3 DNA: TGTGCCAGTAGTACCCCAAGGGGATATGGTAAAGGGGCCAACGTCCTGACTTTC
clone size: once; J gene: TRBJ1-1; D gene: -; V gene: TRBV7-3; CDR3 protein: CASSLQGFNTEAFF; CDR3 DNA: TGTGCCAGCAGCCTACAGGGTTTCAACACTGAAGCTTTCTTT
clone size: -; J gene: TRBJ1-2; D gene: TRBD1; V gene: TRBV9; CDR3 protein: CASSIEDRGTYGYTF; CDR3 DNA: TGTGCCAGCAGCATTGAGGACAGGGGTACCTATGGCTACACCTTC
clone size: -; J gene: TRBJ2-1; D gene: TRBD2; V gene: TRBV5-1; CDR3 protein: CASSPGIAGGAPGFF; CDR3 DNA: TGCGCCAGCAGCCCCGGGATAGCGGGGGGGGCCCCAGGGTTCTTC
clone size: -; J gene: TRBJ2-5; D gene: -; V gene: TRBV29-1; CDR3 protein: CSVVLGLLQETQYF; CDR3 DNA: TGCAGCGTTGTGTTAGGACTACTCCAAGAGACCCAGTACTTC